This TCR beta chain derives from a study of T cells in Graves' hyperthyroidism and ophthalmopathy. Across the study: Staff took peripheral blood when the initial diagnosis was made, before any treatment began. Findings and caveats of the study: The model foresaw ophthalmopathy a median roughly 6.6 months prior to onset. A model using 13 V-J features told ophthalmopathy apart from stable hyperthyroidism.

Patients with uncontrolled infections, other autoimmune diseases, pregnancy or lactation were excluded. There are 16 residues in the CDR3. CDR1 MDHEN and CDR2 SYDVKM come from the germline V gene. Trimming took 2 bases from V and 4 from J, leaving 15 bases between them. With regard to this clonotype: The antigen remains unidentified.

TCR beta CDR3 sequences were amplified from RNA transcripts. HTBI primers were used for first-round RT-PCR of the TCR CDR3. MiXCR was run by TCRdb on the multiplex PCR reads, yielding one entry per CDR3 protein. The sample contains 300,000 to 450,000 distinct CDR3 sequences, around 13% of which appear only once. The clonotype comes from a woman aged 30 to 39 with Graves' ophthalmopathy. The chain carries TRBV28 and TRBJ1-5; the D gene is possibly TRBD1 (6 bases). Sequencing was performed on blood. The CDR3 coding sequence is TGTGCCAGCAGTTTAGAACAGGGTACGGCAAATCAGCCCCAGCATTTT. Amino acid sequence: CASSLEQGTANQPQHF.